The 28 T cell receptor beta chains below were found in one sample sequenced in a study of beta chain features in type 1 diabetes. The whole isolated RNA underwent reverse transcription, so sequencing captured expressed TCRB transcripts. The assay was immunoSEQ multiplex PCR, and TCRdb's table has in-frame clones only and misses some. The sample consists of 900,000 or so clones, around a sixth of them appearing once. Sequencing used naive CD4+ T cells from blood. The receptor source for this set is a woman younger than 30 in good health.

The genes are TRBV5-1 and TRBJ2-1, with 9 bases identical to TRBD1. Germline CDR1 is SGHRS and CDR2 is YFSETQ. The length of the CDR3 is 16 residues. J gave up 7 bases and V 4 bases, and 12 bases lay outside the gene matches. The CDR3 nucleotides read TGCGCCAGCAGCATCCCCCGGGACAGGGTGGTAAATGAGCAGTTCTTC. Its protein product is CASSIPRDRVVNEQFF.

This chain joins TRBV7-8 and TRBJ2-7; tentative D call: TRBD2 (6 bases). The CDR3 covers 13 residues. The germline V gene has CDR1 SGHVS and CDR2 FQNEAQ. The germline V and J ends were trimmed by 3 bases and 3 bases, with 9 bases remaining between them. The CDR3 sequence: CASSFVGGYEQYF. The CDR3 bases are TGTGCCAGCAGCTTCGTGGGGGGCTACGAGCAGTACTTC. Using reference TRBV7-8 and TRBJ2-7 for the parts outside the CDR3, the full variable domain is GAGVSQSPRYKVAKRGQDVALRCDPISGHVSLFWYQQALGQGPEFLTYFQNEAQLDKSGLPSDRFFAERPEGSVSTLKIQRTQQEDSAVYLCASSFVGGYEQYFGPGTRLTVT.

This clone was seen only a few times. This chain joins TRBV15 and TRBJ2-1, with no clear D. The CDR3 has 15 residues. Germline CDR1 LNHNV, CDR2 YYDKDF (reference sequence). Trimming took off 0 bases at V and 6 bases at J, with 12 bases between the two ends. The chain's CDR3 is CATSREVAPGNEQFF. DNA for the CDR3: TGTGCCACCAGCAGAGAGGTCGCCCCGGGCAATGAGCAGTTCTTC. The full variable domain, with the rest looked up from reference TRBV15 and TRBJ2-1, is DAMVIQNPRYQVTQFGKPVTLSCSQTLNHNVMYWYQQKSSQAPKLLFHYYDKDFNNEADTPDNFQSRRPNTSFCFLDIRSPGLGDTAMYLCATSREVAPGNEQFFGPGTRLTVL.

This chain uses TRBV25-1 with TRBJ1-5; a possible D gene is TRBD1 (5 bases). The germline V gene has CDR1 MGHDK and CDR2 SYGVNS. V lost 3 bases and J 4 bases, leaving 7 bases between the germline ends. CDR3 length: 13 amino acids. In DNA, the CDR3 is TGTGCCAGCAGTGACCGGGGGAATCAGCCCCAGCATTTT. It encodes CASSDRGNQPQHF.

Comments on this clone: Other DNA variants within this sample encode the same CDR3. J is TRBJ2-3 and V is TRBV4-1; D not certain. The germline gives CDR1 MGHRA, CDR2 YSYEKL. The V end was cut by 6 bases, the J end by 5 bases, with 12 bases between. The length of the CDR3 is 13 residues. This chain's CDR3 is CASSLGEGDTQYF. The CDR3 DNA follows: TGCGCCAGCAGTCTAGGAGAAGGAGATACGCAGTATTTT.

This clone was observed a handful of times. The chain uses TRBV29-1 and TRBJ2-7, with D possibly being TRBD1 (6 bases). The CDR3 covers 14 residues. The germline CDR1 and CDR2 sequences are SQVTM and ANQGSEA. Trimming pared 5 bases from V and 0 bases from J, leaving 14 bases between. This chain's CDR3 is CSVRDRTLSYEQYF. CDR3 in DNA: TGCAGCGTTCGAGACAGGACTCTCTCCTACGAGCAGTACTTC.

The chain joins TRBV18 to TRBJ2-1; 8 nucleotides agree with TRBD2. The CDR3 contains 16 residues. Trimming took 4 bases from V and 5 from J; bases not matched to a gene: 10. The germline CDR1 and CDR2 sequences are KGHSH and LQKENI. The CDR3 is CASSRETTSGDNEQFF. The DNA of the CDR3 is TGTGCCAGCTCACGAGAGACCACTAGCGGAGACAATGAGCAGTTCTTC.

There are a few counts of this clone. This chain uses TRBV15 with TRBJ2-1, with D tentatively TRBD1 (6 bases). The germline V and J ends were trimmed by 6 bases and 7 bases, with 19 bases remaining between them. Looked up from germline, CDR1 is LNHNV and CDR2 is YYDKDF (reference sequence). The CDR3 runs to 15 residues. The CDR3 sequence is CATSNHREHVNEQFF. In nucleotides, the CDR3 is TGTGCCACCAGTAATCACAGGGAACACGTGAATGAGCAGTTCTTC.

This chain connects TRBV11-1 to TRBJ2-5; D is unresolved. CDR3 length equals 14 residues. Germline V gene lookup returns CDR1 SGHAT and CDR2 FQDESV (reference sequence). V was pared by 0 bases and J by 5 bases, with 10 bases between. In DNA, the CDR3 is TGTGCCAGCAGCTTAGCTCCCCCCCCGGAGACCCAGTACTTC. Translation gives CASSLAPPPETQYF.

This chain connects TRBV7-8 to TRBJ2-1, with 8 nucleotides matching TRBD2. The CDR3 runs to 15 residues. CDR1 is SGHVS, CDR2 FQNEAQ, per germline. The ends lost 2 bases at V and 7 bases at J; junction bases unmatched: 7. CDR3 bases: TGTGCCAGCAGCTTAACCCGGGAGGGCCTAAATGAGCAGTTCTTC. Its translation: CASSLTREGLNEQFF.

This clone turned up a few times. This chain uses TRBV4-1 with TRBJ2-7, with 7 bases lining up with TRBD2. Germline V lookup: CDR1 MGHRA, CDR2 YSYEKL. Losses at the gene ends were 3 bases for V and 4 bases for J; bases not matched to a gene: 12. This CDR3 has 16 amino acids. The chain's CDR3 is CASSHSPTSAGYEQYF. The CDR3 coding sequence is TGCGCCAGCAGCCACAGCCCTACTAGCGCCGGTTACGAGCAGTACTTC.

Here the CDR3 reads CASSFRVPSGGNDNEQFF. In DNA form, the CDR3 reads TGTGCCAGCAGCTTTAGGGTCCCAAGCGGGGGAAATGACAATGAGCAGTTCTTC. This chain connects TRBV7-9 to TRBJ2-1; 8 nucleotides line up with TRBD2. This CDR3 region has 18 residues. Trimming at V came to 3 bases and at J to 5 bases, leaving 15 bases not matched to a gene. CDR1 and CDR2 from the germline V gene are SEHNR and FQNEAQ (reference sequence).

The table lists this clone with a few counts. The rearrangement uses TRBV7-2 and TRBJ2-5; tentatively, D is TRBD2 (6 bases). Judging by the DNA end, TRBJ2-7 fits better; the J call may be wrong. Per the germline V gene, CDR1 is SGHTA and CDR2 is FQGNSA. This CDR3 has 13 amino acids. DNA for the CDR3: TGTGCCAGCAGCTACTCTAGCGACTACGAGCAGTACTTC. Translation: CASSYSSDYEQYF.

The chain links TRBV19 to TRBJ1-1; D remains unclear. CDR1 is LNHDA and CDR2 is SQIVND in the germline V gene (reference sequence). This CDR3 is 13 amino acids long. V lost 3 bases and J 3 bases, leaving 8 bases between the germline ends. This CDR3 is CASSISVDTEAFF. As DNA, the CDR3 is TGTGCCAGTAGTATTAGTGTGGACACTGAAGCTTTCTTT.

This clone was detected only a few times. The V and J genes are TRBV7-2 and TRBJ1-1, with D perhaps matching TRBD1 (6 bases). Per the germline V gene, CDR1 is SGHTA and CDR2 is FQGNSA. This CDR3 region has 15 residues. V was pared by 5 bases and J by 5 bases, with 18 bases between. CDR3 nucleotides: TGTGCCAGCAGCCCATACAGGGCCGGAGGGACTGAAGCTTTCTTT. Its translation is CASSPYRAGGTEAFF.

This rearrangement joins TRBV6-5 to TRBJ2-7; D not resolved. The CDR3 contains 15 residues. The germline V and J ends were trimmed by 2 bases and 5 bases, with 16 bases remaining between them. CDR1 MNHEY and CDR2 SVGAGI come from the germline V gene. CDR3 amino acids: CASSYVSNSLDEQYF. As DNA, the CDR3 is TGTGCCAGCAGTTACGTATCCAACAGCCTCGACGAGCAGTACTTC.

The rearrangement links TRBV5-1 to TRBJ2-5; 12 nucleotides align to TRBD2. Germline values: CDR1 SGHRS, CDR2 YFSETQ. V gave up 0 bases and J gave up 5 bases; unmatched junction bases: 11. The CDR3 has 18 residues. The CDR3 loop is CASSLARLAGALVETQYF. The CDR3 DNA sequence: TGCGCCAGCAGCTTGGCACGACTAGCGGGAGCATTGGTGGAGACCCAGTACTTC.

This chain links TRBV10-1 with TRBJ2-5; D is perhaps TRBD1 (6 bases). Per the germline V gene, CDR1 is WNHNN and CDR2 is SYGVQD (reference sequence). V lost 8 bases and J lost 11, with 9 bases in between. The CDR3 sequence is 9 residues long. Written as DNA, the CDR3 is TGCGCCAGCGGTCAGGGGCAGTACTTC. The encoded protein is CASGQGQYF.

The V and J genes are TRBV6-1 and TRBJ1-5, with D maybe TRBD1 (6 bases). V was cut by 6 bases and J by 6 bases, with 15 bases left in between. Germline lookup yields CDR1 MNHNS and CDR2 SASEGT. This CDR3 contains 14 residues. CDR3 sequence (DNA): TGTGCCAGCAGACCACAGGGTTGGGGTCAGCCCCAGCATTTT. Amino acids: CASRPQGWGQPQHF.

Concerning this clone itself: Other nucleotide sequences in the sample specify the same CDR3. This chain uses TRBV18 with TRBJ2-7, with 8 positions matching TRBD2. This CDR3 region has 14 residues. With 0 bases clipped from V and 4 bases from J, the junction kept 2 bases outside the gene matches. The V gene's germline CDR1 is KGHSH and CDR2 LQKENI. CDR3 residues: CASSPPGLGYEQYF. The DNA for the CDR3 is TGTGCCAGCTCACCACCGGGACTAGGGTACGAGCAGTACTTC.

The chain uses TRBV11-2 and TRBJ1-2; tentative D call: TRBD1 (5 bases). CDR3 size: 15 residues. V lost 6 bases and J 4 bases, leaving 18 bases between the germline ends. Looked up from germline, CDR1 is SGHAT and CDR2 is FQNNGV. DNA of the CDR3: TGTGCCAGCAGTTTCCCAGGGTCTCTAAGCTATGGCTACACCTTC. Translating it yields CASSFPGSLSYGYTF. Supplemented by reference TRBV11-2 and TRBJ1-2, the full variable domain reads EAGVAQSPRYKIIEKRQSVAFWCNPISGHATLYWYQQILGQGPKLLIQFQNNGVVDDSQLPKDRFSAERLKGVDSTLKIQPAKLEDSAVYLCASSFPGSLSYGYTFGSGTRLTVV.

The chain employs TRBV11-2 and TRBJ2-2; D possibly corresponds to TRBD2 (5 bases). The CDR3 is 16 residues long. Germline V lookup: CDR1 SGHAT, CDR2 FQNNGV. Deletions cut 1 base from V and 0 bases from J, with 9 bases between. The CDR3, as DNA: TGTGCCAGCAGCTTAGTTGTCGGGGCGAACACCGGGGAGCTGTTTTTT. Protein sequence: CASSLVVGANTGELFF.

This clone came up a few times. The J gene is TRBJ1-1, the V gene TRBV18, with D unresolved. The V and J ends lost 6 bases and 1 base respectively, with 6 bases between them. Per the germline V gene, CDR1 is KGHSH and CDR2 is LQKENI. The CDR3 has 12 residues. CDR3 sequence: CASSRWNTEAFF. In DNA form, the CDR3 reads TGTGCCAGCTCCCGATGGAACACTGAAGCTTTCTTT.

This sequence joins TRBV6-1 and TRBJ2-2, with TRBD2 matching over 7 bases. Trimming at V came to 6 bases and at J to 3 bases, leaving 4 bases not matched to a gene. This CDR3 is built from 14 residues. The V gene's germline CDR1 is MNHNS and CDR2 SASEGT. This CDR3 reads CASSWEGDTGELFF. In DNA, the CDR3 is TGTGCCAGCAGCTGGGAGGGTGACACCGGGGAGCTGTTTTTT.

This clone was seen only a few times. This chain joins TRBV4-2 and TRBJ2-7, with D maybe TRBD1 (5 bases). This CDR3 is 14 amino acids long. V was clipped by 5 bases and J by 7 bases, with 18 bases between them. Germline V gene data show CDR1 as LGHNA and CDR2 as YNFKEQ. CDR3 DNA sequence: TGTGCCAGCAGCAACCAGGGAACCCTTGAGGAGCAGTACTTC. This translates into CASSNQGTLEEQYF.

The V call is TRBV5-4, the J call TRBJ2-5, with 13 bases matching TRBD2. Germline loops: CDR1 SGHNT, CDR2 YYREEE (reference sequence). The CDR3 runs 16 residues. The V and J ends lost 4 bases and 4 bases, in that order; junction bases with no gene match: 7. In nucleotides, the CDR3 is TGTGCCAGCAGCCCAAGGACTAGCGGGAGTTTAGAGACCCAGTACTTC. Translation: CASSPRTSGSLETQYF. The entire variable domain, with the rest obtained from reference TRBV5-4 and TRBJ2-5, is as follows: ETGVTQSPTHLIKTRGQQVTLRCSSQSGHNTVSWYQQALGQGPQFIFQYYREEENGRGNFPPRFSGLQFPNYSSELNVNALELDDSALYLCASSPRTSGSLETQYFGPGTRLLVL.

J is TRBJ2-7 and V is TRBV10-1; 11 bases are a match to TRBD2. The CDR3 covers 18 residues. Unmatched junction bases numbered 16, after V lost 0 bases and J lost 9 bases. Per germline, CDR1 WNHNN and CDR2 SYGVQD (reference sequence). CDR3 loop: CASSESEGLAAYSPGQYF. Here the CDR3 DNA reads TGCGCCAGCAGTGAGTCGGAGGGACTAGCGGCCTACTCACCCGGGCAGTACTTC.

The rearrangement joins TRBV7-3 to TRBJ2-7; D is ambiguous. Germline values: CDR1 SGHTA, CDR2 FQGTGA. The V and J ends lost 5 bases and 6 bases respectively, with 14 bases between them. The CDR3 covers 13 residues. CDR3 sequence reads: CASSPTRPGEQYF. The CDR3 DNA sequence: TGTGCCAGCAGCCCCACCCGGCCGGGCGAGCAGTACTTC.